This TCR delta chain was found in a study of Vδ1+ human thymocytes. Whole-study findings and limits: Despite high sort purity, roughly 21% of thymic T cell receptor delta sequences were Vdelta2. Many TRG clonotypes were shared between donors; TRD repertoires were essentially private. Thymic TRG and TRD repertoires appeared highly polyclonal, with Gaussian CDR3 length distributions.

Points on this clone: The antigen is not known.

Sequences come from RNA converted to cDNA by reverse transcription. The CDR3 regions were amplified by multiplex PCR from V-gene primers to a constant-region primer. TCRdb re-called the multiplex PCR reads through CATT. The data show under 80,000 delta-chain clones, with around 32% seen just once and under 0.3% held by the top ten. Thymocytes were sorted as CD3+ TCRVdelta1+ TCRVdelta2- after alphabeta T cell depletion. With 3 bases clipped from V and 4 bases from J, the junction kept 13 bases outside the gene matches. The germline CDR1 and CDR2 sequences are TSWWSYY and QGS. The CDR3 has 18 amino acids.

Specimen: Vdelta1+ gamma-delta thymocytes from the thymus. Subset of the sample: FACS-sorted CD3+ TCRalphabeta- TCRVdelta1+ TCRVdelta2- thymocytes. The sequence was collected from a boy in the first two years of life who had congenital heart surgery. This sequence joins TRDV1 and TRDJ2; 8 bases match TRDD3. This CDR3 reads CALGDPRDTARKTAQLFF. CDR3 nucleotide sequence: TGTGCTCTTGGGGATCCCAGGGATACGGCGCGAAAGACAGCACAACTCTTCTTT.